This TCR beta chain originates from a study of control samples from healthy donors and cancer patients. With 6 bases removed from V and 0 bases from J, the gap between germline ends came to 5 bases. This CDR3 region has 12 residues. Produced via immunoSEQ multiplex PCR; TCRdb's table is partial and in-frame only. Of 100,000 to 150,000 clones in the sample, around 93% were seen once. Sequencing used PBMCs. V gene TRBV12-3 or TRBV12-4 combines with J gene TRBJ1-2; D is undetermined. This clonotype originated in a man aged 45-65 years with head and neck cancer. The CDR3 DNA is TGTGCCAGCAGCCGAACTAACTATGGCTACACCTTC. Its protein product is CASSRTNYGYTF.